The present T cell receptor (beta chain) was sequenced within a study of neurological immune-mediated disorders. General study findings and limits: Levels of TCR clonal expansion peaked in HTLV-1-associated myelopathy and reached their lowest in multiple sclerosis, under those of healthy controls. CDR3 amino acid sequences of expanded clones were not shared across subjects, a result suggesting private repertoires in all groups.

Synthesis of cDNA was accomplished via 5'RACE employing 10-nucleotide random UMIs. Each CDR3 protein is one row after TCRdb ran MiXCR on the 5' RACE reads. The sample comprises 80,000 to 95,000 distinct CDR3 sequences, roughly 3.2% of which are singletons, and just under 3% rests with the top ten. This clonotype occurred many times. Its target is unknown. Germline CDR1 reads SGHDT; CDR2 reads YYEEEE. Germline trimming cut 5 bases from V and 3 bases from J; bases unmatched to any gene: 6. CDR3 length equals 16 residues. The V and J genes are TRBV5-6 and TRBJ2-2, with 11 bases fitting TRBD1. The TCR comes from a woman aged 50 to 65 with multiple sclerosis. The sequenced sample was PBMCs. The CDR3 DNA reads as TGTGCCAGCAGTCGGACAGGGGGCTTTGACACCGGGGAGCTGTTTTTT. Its translation: CASSRTGGFDTGELFF.